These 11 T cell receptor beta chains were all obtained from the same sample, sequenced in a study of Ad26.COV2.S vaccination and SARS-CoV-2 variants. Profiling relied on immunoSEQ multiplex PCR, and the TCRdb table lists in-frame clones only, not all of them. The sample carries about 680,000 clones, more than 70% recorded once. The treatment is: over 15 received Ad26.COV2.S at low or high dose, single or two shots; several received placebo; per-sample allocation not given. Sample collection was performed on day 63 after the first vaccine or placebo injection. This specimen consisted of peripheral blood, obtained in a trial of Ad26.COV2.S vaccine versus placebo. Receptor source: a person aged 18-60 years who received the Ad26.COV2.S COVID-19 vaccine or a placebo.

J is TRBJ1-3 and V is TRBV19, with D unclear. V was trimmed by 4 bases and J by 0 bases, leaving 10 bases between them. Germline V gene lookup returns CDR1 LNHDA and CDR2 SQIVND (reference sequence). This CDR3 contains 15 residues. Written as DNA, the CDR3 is TGTGCCAGTAGTAGGGAGACGCTCTCTGGAAACACCATATATTTT. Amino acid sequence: CASSRETLSGNTIYF.

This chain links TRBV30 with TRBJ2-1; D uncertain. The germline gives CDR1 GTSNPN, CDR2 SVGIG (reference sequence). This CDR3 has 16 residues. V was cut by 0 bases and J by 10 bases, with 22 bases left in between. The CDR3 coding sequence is TGTGCCTGGAGTGTAATCCCAACGGCACTGGCCTCCGAGCAGTTCTTC. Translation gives CAWSVIPTALASEQFF.

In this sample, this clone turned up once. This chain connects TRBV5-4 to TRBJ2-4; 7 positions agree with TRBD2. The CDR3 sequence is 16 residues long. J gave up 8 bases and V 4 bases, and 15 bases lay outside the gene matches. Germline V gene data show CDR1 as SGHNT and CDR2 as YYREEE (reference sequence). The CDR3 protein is CASSLGGMAVLDIQYF. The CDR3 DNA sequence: TGTGCCAGCAGCCTGGGAGGGATGGCAGTTCTGGACATTCAGTACTTC. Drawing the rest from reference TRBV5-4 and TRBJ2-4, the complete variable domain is ETGVTQSPTHLIKTRGQQVTLRCSSQSGHNTVSWYQQALGQGPQFIFQYYREEENGRGNFPPRFSGLQFPNYSSELNVNALELDDSALYLCASSLGGMAVLDIQYFGAGTRLSVL.

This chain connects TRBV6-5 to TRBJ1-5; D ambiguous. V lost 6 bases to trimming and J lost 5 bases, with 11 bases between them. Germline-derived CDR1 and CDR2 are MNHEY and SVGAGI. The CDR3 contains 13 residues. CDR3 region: CASSPTLHQPQHF. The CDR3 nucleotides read TGTGCCAGCAGCCCGACTCTCCATCAGCCCCAGCATTTT.

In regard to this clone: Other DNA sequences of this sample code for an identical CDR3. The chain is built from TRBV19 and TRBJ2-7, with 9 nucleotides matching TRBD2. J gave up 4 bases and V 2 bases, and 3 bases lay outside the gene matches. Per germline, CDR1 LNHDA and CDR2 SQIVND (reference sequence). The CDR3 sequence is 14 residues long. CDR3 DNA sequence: TGTGCCAGTAGTATATTAGCGGGAGAGTACGAGCAGTACTTC. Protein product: CASSILAGEYEQYF.

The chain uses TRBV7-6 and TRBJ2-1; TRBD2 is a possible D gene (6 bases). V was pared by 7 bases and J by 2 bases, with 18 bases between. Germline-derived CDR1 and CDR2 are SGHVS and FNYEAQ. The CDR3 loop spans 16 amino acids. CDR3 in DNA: TGTGCCAGCACCCCCCTAGGTAGCGGAACCTACAATGAGCAGTTCTTC. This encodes CASTPLGSGTYNEQFF.

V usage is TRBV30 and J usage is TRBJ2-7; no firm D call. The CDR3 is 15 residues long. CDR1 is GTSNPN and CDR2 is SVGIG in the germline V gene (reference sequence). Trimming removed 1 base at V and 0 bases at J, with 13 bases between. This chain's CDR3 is CAWSEGISLSYEQYF. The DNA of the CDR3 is TGTGCCTGGAGTGAGGGAATTAGCCTCTCCTACGAGCAGTACTTC.

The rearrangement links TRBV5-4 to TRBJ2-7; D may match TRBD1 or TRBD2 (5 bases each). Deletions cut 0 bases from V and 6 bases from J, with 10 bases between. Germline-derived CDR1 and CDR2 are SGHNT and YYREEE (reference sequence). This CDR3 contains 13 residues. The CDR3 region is CASSLDSGSEQYF. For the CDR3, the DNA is TGTGCCAGCAGCTTGGATTCAGGGAGCGAGCAGTACTTC.

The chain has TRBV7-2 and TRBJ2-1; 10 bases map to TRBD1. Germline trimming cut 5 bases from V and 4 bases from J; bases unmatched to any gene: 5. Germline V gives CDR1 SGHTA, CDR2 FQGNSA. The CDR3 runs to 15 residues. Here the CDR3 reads CASSRTGGDYNEQFF. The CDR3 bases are TGTGCCAGCAGCCGGACAGGGGGAGATTACAATGAGCAGTTCTTC.

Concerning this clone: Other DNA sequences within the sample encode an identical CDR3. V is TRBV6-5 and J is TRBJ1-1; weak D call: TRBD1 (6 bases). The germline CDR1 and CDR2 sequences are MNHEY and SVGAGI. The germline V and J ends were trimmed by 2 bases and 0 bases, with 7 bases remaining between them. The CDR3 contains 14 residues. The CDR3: CASSYGGLNTEAFF. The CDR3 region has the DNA TGTGCCAGCAGTTACGGGGGGCTGAACACTGAAGCTTTCTTT.

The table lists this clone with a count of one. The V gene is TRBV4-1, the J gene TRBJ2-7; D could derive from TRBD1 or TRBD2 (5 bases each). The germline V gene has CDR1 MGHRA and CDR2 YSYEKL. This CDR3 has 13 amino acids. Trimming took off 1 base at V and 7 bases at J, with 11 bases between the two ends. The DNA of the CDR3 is TGCGCCAGCAGCCAAGTGGGGGTTCGGGAGCAGTACTTC. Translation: CASSQVGVREQYF.